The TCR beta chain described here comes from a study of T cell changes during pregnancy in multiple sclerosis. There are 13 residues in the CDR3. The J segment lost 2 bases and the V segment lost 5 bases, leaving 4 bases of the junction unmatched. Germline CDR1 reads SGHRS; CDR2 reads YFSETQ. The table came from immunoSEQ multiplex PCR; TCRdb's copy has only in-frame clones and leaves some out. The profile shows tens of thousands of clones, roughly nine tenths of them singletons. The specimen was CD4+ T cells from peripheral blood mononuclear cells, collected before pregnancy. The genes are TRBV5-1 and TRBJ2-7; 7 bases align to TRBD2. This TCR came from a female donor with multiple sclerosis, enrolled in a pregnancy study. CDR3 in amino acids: CASRASGAYEQYF. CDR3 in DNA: TGCGCCAGCAGGGCTAGCGGAGCCTACGAGCAGTACTTC.